Listed below are T cell receptor beta chains from one sample, sequenced in a study of blood T cell repertoires in COVID-19. Sequenced by immunoSEQ multiplex PCR; TCRdb stores in-frame clones only, minus some. The data show hundreds of thousands of clones, with roughly 91% seen just once and around 4.4% held by the top ten. The sequencing sample was made of peripheral blood. The receptors were sampled from a man in his forties with acute or convalescent COVID-19. Each CDR3 is given with its conserved first and last residue.

j_call	v_call	cdr3_aa
TRBJ2-7	TRBV7-9	CASSHGTSYEQYF
TRBJ2-3	TRBV5-1	CASNPVGGSGTDTQYF
TRBJ2-5	TRBV2	CASSAWDRGPTQYF
TRBJ2-3	TRBV14	CASSQRQITDTQYF
TRBJ1-2	TRBV6-1	CASSEASVYGYTF
TRBJ2-3	TRBV2	CASSIGGYDTQYF
TRBJ2-2	TRBV12-3/TRBV12-4	CASSFRNTGELFF
TRBJ1-2	TRBV5-1	CASSLAQGARGYTF
TRBJ1-1	TRBV9	CASSDPGGDREAFF
TRBJ2-7	TRBV14	CASSRPTGTGPYEQYF
TRBJ1-2	TRBV2	CASSESSARGYGYTF
TRBJ1-4	TRBV3-1/TRBV3-2	CASSQTGEKLFF
TRBJ1-3	TRBV19	CASTPGHSGNTIYF
TRBJ2-5	TRBV2	CASSRDRGSETQYF
TRBJ1-4	TRBV19	CASTPGLGSEKLFF
TRBJ2-7	TRBV18	CASSPGGNWGEQYF
TRBJ1-2	TRBV5-1	CASSSGQGGNGYTF
TRBJ2-7	TRBV7-9	CASSLAFRPGSSYEQYF
TRBJ1-2	TRBV30	CAWSVRAGDYGYTF
TRBJ2-7	TRBV7-6	CASSPRGSSYEQYF
TRBJ2-1	TRBV3-1/TRBV3-2	CASSPSRGGALNEQFF
TRBJ1-2	TRBV7-2	CASSLAGIPYGYTF
TRBJ1-6	TRBV5-5	CASSLRQGDSPLHF
TRBJ2-2	TRBV24-1	CATSESRDTGELFF
TRBJ1-1	TRBV15	CATSTATGSTEAFF
TRBJ2-4	TRBV5-1	CASSLADRTLENIQYF
TRBJ1-1	TRBV9	CASSVGTGGLNTEAFF